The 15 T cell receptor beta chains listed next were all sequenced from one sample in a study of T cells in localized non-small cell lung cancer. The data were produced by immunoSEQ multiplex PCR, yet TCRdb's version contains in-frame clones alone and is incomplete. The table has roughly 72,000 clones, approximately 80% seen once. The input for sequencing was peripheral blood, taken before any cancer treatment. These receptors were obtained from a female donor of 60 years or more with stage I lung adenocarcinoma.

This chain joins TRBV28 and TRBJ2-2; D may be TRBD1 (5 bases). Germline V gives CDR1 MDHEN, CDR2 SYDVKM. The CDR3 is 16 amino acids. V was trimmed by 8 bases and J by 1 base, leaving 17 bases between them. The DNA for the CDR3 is TGTGCCAGCCTTACTAAGGGGTTGGAGAACACCGGGGAGCTGTTTTTT. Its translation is CASLTKGLENTGELFF.

The DNA for the CDR3 is TGTGCCAGTAGTTCCTACACCAGCACAGATACGCAGTATTTT. It yields the protein CASSSYTSTDTQYF. The chain joins TRBV19 to TRBJ2-3; no firm D call. V lost 5 bases and J 0 bases, leaving 9 bases between the germline ends. This CDR3 comprises 14 residues. CDR1 and CDR2 from the germline V gene are LNHDA and SQIVND (reference sequence).

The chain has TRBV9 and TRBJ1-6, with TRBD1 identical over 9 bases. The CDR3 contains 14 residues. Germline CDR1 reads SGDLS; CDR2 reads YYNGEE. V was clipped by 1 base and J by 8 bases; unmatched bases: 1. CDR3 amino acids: CASSVRTGDSPLHF. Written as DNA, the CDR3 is TGTGCCAGCAGCGTACGGACAGGGGATTCACCCCTCCACTTT. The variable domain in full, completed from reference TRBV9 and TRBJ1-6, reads DSGVTQTPKHLITATGQRVTLRCSPRSGDLSVYWYQQSLDQGLQFLIQYYNGEERAKGNILERFSAQQFPDLHSELNLSSLELGDSALYFCASSVRTGDSPLHFGNGTRLTVT.

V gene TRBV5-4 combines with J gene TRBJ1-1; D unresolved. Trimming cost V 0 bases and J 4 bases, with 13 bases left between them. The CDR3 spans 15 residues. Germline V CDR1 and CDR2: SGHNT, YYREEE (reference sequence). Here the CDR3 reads CASSLGGSRSTEAFF. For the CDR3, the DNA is TGTGCCAGCAGCTTGGGAGGGAGCCGGAGCACTGAAGCTTTCTTT. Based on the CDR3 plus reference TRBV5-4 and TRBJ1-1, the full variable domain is ETGVTQSPTHLIKTRGQQVTLRCSSQSGHNTVSWYQQALGQGPQFIFQYYREEENGRGNFPPRFSGLQFPNYSSELNVNALELDDSALYLCASSLGGSRSTEAFFGQGTRLTVV.

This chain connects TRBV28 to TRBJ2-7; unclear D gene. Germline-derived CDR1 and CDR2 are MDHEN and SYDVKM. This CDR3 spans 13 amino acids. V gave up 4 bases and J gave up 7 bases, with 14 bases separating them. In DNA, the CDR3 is TGTGCCAGCAGTTCCGTGCCCCGGCGGGAGCAGTACTTC. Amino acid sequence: CASSSVPRREQYF.

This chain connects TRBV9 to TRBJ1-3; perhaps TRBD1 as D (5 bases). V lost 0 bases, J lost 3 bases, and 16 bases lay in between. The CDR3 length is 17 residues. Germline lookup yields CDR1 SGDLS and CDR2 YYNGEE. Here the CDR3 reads CASSVVAGGAYGNTIYF. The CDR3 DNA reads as TGTGCCAGCAGCGTAGTTGCGGGAGGGGCATATGGAAACACCATATATTTT. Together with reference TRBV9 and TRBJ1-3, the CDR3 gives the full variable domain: DSGVTQTPKHLITATGQRVTLRCSPRSGDLSVYWYQQSLDQGLQFLIQYYNGEERAKGNILERFSAQQFPDLHSELNLSSLELGDSALYFCASSVVAGGAYGNTIYFGEGSWLTVV.

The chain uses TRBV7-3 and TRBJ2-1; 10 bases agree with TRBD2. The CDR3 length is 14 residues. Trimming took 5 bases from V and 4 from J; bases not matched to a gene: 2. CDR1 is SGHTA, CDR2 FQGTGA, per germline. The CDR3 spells CASSPSGRYNEQFF. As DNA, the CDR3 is TGTGCCAGCAGCCCTAGCGGGAGATACAATGAGCAGTTCTTC. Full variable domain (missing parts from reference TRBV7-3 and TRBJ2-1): GAGVSQTPSNKVTEKGKYVELRCDPISGHTALYWYRQSLGQGPEFLIYFQGTGAADDSGLPNDRFFAVRPEGSVSTLKIQRTERGDSAVYLCASSPSGRYNEQFFGPGTRLTVL.

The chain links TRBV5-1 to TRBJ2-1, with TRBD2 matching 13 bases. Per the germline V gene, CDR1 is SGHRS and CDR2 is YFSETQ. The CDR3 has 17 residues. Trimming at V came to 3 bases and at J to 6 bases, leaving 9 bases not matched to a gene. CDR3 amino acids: CASSSQTSGRFSNEQFF. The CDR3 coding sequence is TGCGCCAGCAGCTCCCAGACTAGCGGGAGGTTTAGCAATGAGCAGTTCTTC.

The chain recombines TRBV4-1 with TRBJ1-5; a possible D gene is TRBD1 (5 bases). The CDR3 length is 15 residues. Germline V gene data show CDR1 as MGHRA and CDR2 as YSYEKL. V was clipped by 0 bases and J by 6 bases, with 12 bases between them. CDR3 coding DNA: TGCGCCAGCAGCCAAGATTGGGGGTCTGGTCAGCCCCAGCATTTT. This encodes CASSQDWGSGQPQHF.

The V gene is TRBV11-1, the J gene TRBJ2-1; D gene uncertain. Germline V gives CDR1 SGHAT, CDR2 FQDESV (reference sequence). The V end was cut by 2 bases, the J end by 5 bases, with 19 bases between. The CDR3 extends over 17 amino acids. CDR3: CASSLSGRTAPNNEQFF. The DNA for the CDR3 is TGTGCCAGCAGCTTAAGTGGGCGCACAGCACCGAACAATGAGCAGTTCTTC.

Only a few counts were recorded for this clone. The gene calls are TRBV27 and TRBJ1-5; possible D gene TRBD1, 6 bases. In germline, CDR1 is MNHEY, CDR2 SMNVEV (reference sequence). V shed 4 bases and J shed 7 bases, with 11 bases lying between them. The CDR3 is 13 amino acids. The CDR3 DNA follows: TGTGCCAGCAGTTCGTGGCAGGGGCAGCCCCAGCATTTT. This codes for CASSSWQGQPQHF.

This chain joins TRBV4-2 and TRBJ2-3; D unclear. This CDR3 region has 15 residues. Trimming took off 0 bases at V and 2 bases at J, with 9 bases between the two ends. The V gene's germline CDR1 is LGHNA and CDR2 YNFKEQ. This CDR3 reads CASSQEATYTDTQYF. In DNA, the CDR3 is TGTGCCAGCAGCCAAGAGGCGACCTACACAGATACGCAGTATTTT.

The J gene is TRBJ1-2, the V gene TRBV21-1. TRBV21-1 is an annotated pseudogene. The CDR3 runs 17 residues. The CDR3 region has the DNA TGTGCCAGTCTCCTAGGGGGGTCCCGAGGGAGGAACTATGGCTACACCTTC. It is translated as CASLLGGSRGRNYGYTF.

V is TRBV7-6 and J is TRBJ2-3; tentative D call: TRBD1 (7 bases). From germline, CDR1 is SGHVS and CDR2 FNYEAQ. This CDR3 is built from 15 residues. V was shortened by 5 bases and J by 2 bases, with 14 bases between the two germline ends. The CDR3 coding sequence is TGTGCCAGCAGCACGCGGGACAGCTACACAGATACGCAGTATTTT. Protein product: CASSTRDSYTDTQYF.

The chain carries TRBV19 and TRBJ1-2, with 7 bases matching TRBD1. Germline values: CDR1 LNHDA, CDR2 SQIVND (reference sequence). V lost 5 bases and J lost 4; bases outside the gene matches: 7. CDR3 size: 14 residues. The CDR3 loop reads CASSGYRGSYGYTF. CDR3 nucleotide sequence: TGTGCCAGTAGTGGCTACAGGGGATCCTATGGCTACACCTTC.